Shown below are 15 T cell receptor beta chains from a single sample sequenced in a study of cytomegalovirus exposure and HLA in healthy donors. PCR primers comprised 60 Vbeta and 13 Jbeta primers. TCRdb keeps only in-frame clones here, not all; method: immunoSEQ multiplex PCR. The top ten clones hold 1.5% to 2% of a sample with approximately 150,000 clones, approximately 80% of them seen once. Sequenced material: PBMCs. The receptor source for this set is a woman younger than 45 in good health and CMV-seronegative.

The chain links TRBV6-6 to TRBJ1-5; D uncertain. Germline V CDR1 and CDR2: MNHNY, SVGAGI (reference sequence). The V gene lost 7 bases and the J gene lost 7 bases, with 14 bases spanning the gap. This CDR3 is 13 amino acids long. CDR3 in amino acids: CASTKAPLQPQHF. The CDR3 region has the DNA TGTGCCAGCACTAAGGCGCCACTACAGCCCCAGCATTTT.

The chain employs TRBV11-2 and TRBJ2-5; 15 nucleotides line up with TRBD2. CDR1 and CDR2 from the germline V gene are SGHAT and FQNNGV. J was trimmed by 4 bases and V by 5 bases; bases with no gene match: 2. This CDR3 contains 15 residues. The CDR3 protein is CASSPGLAGGETQYF. The DNA of the CDR3 is TGTGCCAGCAGCCCGGGACTAGCGGGAGGAGAGACCCAGTACTTC.

V usage is TRBV6-5 and J usage is TRBJ1-2; D uncertain. The CDR3 length is 13 residues. Germline V gene sequence: CDR1 MNHEY, CDR2 SVGAGI. Trimming removed 7 bases at V and 6 bases at J, with 15 bases between. The CDR3 is CASTPAGLNGYTF. Written as DNA, the CDR3 is TGTGCCAGCACCCCCGCGGGGTTAAATGGCTACACCTTC.

V and J are TRBV4-2 and TRBJ2-7; D is unresolved. CDR1 is LGHNA, CDR2 YNFKEQ, per germline. V lost 0 bases and J lost 7, with 13 bases in between. The CDR3 length is 14 residues. CDR3 DNA sequence: TGTGCCAGCAGCCAAGAGGCCTTGTCGACTGAGCAGTACTTC. This encodes CASSQEALSTEQYF.

The genes are TRBV7-3 and TRBJ2-1; TRBD1 matches at 9 bases. Per germline, CDR1 SGHTA and CDR2 FQGTGA. The CDR3 has 17 residues. V shed 5 bases and J 5 bases; nucleotides not matched to a gene: 13. The CDR3 loop is CASSPYRGQGPHNEQFF. The DNA of the CDR3 is TGTGCCAGCAGCCCTTATAGGGGACAGGGTCCCCACAATGAGCAGTTCTTC.

The chain recombines TRBV7-9 with TRBJ2-7, with D unresolved. The CDR3 is 13 residues long. CDR1 and CDR2 (germline): SEHNR, FQNEAQ (reference sequence). Trimming left V 3 bases short and J 4 bases short, with 10 bases between. CDR3 nucleotide sequence: TGTGCCAGCAGCTTCCCGTCCGGGTACGAGCAGTACTTC. Protein: CASSFPSGYEQYF.

This chain joins TRBV5-1 and TRBJ2-7; TRBD1 matches at 8 bases. CDR3 length: 15 amino acids. V trimming: 5 bases; J trimming: 1 base; junction bases outside the gene matches: 8. CDR1 and CDR2 (germline): SGHRS, YFSETQ. Written as DNA, the CDR3 is TGCGCCAGCAGATCCGGACAGGGTTGGTCCTACGAGCAGTACTTC. Translating gives CASRSGQGWSYEQYF.

The rearrangement links TRBV27 to TRBJ1-5; 10 positions agree with TRBD1. Germline CDR1 MNHEY, CDR2 SMNVEV (reference sequence). CDR3 length: 15 residues. Trimming removed 6 bases from V and 6 bases from J; junction bases left unmatched: 8. The CDR3: CASRRTGGISQPQHF. CDR3 sequence (DNA): TGTGCCAGCAGAAGGACAGGGGGAATTTCTCAGCCCCAGCATTTT.

The chain carries TRBV9 and TRBJ2-3; TRBD2 might be the D (5 bases). The CDR3 is 16 residues long. Germline lookup yields CDR1 SGDLS and CDR2 YYNGEE. V lost 6 bases and J lost 0, with 17 bases in between. The CDR3 nucleotides read TGTGCCAGCACCCGTCTATCCGGGATTAGCACAGATACGCAGTATTTT. As protein: CASTRLSGISTDTQYF. Filled out from reference TRBV9 and TRBJ2-3, the complete variable domain reads DSGVTQTPKHLITATGQRVTLRCSPRSGDLSVYWYQQSLDQGLQFLIQYYNGEERAKGNILERFSAQQFPDLHSELNLSSLELGDSALYFCASTRLSGISTDTQYFGPGTRLTVL.

The rearrangement uses TRBV11-2 and TRBJ2-3; TRBD2 might be the D (6 bases). The CDR3 is 14 amino acids. The V and J ends lost 1 base and 7 bases respectively, with 12 bases between them. Germline V gives CDR1 SGHAT, CDR2 FQNNGV. The CDR3 is CASSLVGEAYTQYF. For the CDR3, the DNA is TGTGCCAGCAGCTTAGTAGGGGAGGCCTATACGCAGTATTTT.

V and J are TRBV9 and TRBJ2-7; TRBD1 aligns across 9 bases. Germline V gene sequence: CDR1 SGDLS, CDR2 YYNGEE. This CDR3 is built from 15 residues. J gave up 4 bases and V 0 bases, and 5 bases lay outside the gene matches. The CDR3 loop reads CASSVEGTGLYEQYF. CDR3 coding DNA: TGTGCCAGCAGCGTAGAGGGGACAGGGCTTTACGAGCAGTACTTC.

This clone was seen just once. This sequence joins TRBV30 and TRBJ2-7; 9 bases map to TRBD1. The CDR3 consists of 12 residues. V was pared by 3 bases and J by 5 bases, with 2 bases of the junction left unmatched. Germline V CDR1 and CDR2: GTSNPN, SVGIG (reference sequence). For the CDR3, the DNA is TGTGCCTGGAGCTGGGACAGGGACGAGCAGTACTTC. Amino acids: CAWSWDRDEQYF.

This chain connects TRBV9 to TRBJ1-2, with 7 bases fitting TRBD1. V shed 3 bases, J shed 1 base, and the junction held 6 bases outside the gene matches. The CDR3 contains 15 residues. From germline, CDR1 is SGDLS and CDR2 YYNGEE. The CDR3 protein is CASSAWGQLNYGYTF. The CDR3 nucleotides are TGTGCCAGCAGCGCCTGGGGACAGCTTAACTATGGCTACACCTTC.

V is TRBV7-2 and J is TRBJ2-7; perhaps TRBD2 as D (5 bases). Germline V lookup: CDR1 SGHTA, CDR2 FQGNSA. CDR3 length: 14 amino acids. V lost 2 bases to trimming and J lost 3 bases, with 11 bases between them. The CDR3 sequence is CASSLSRADYEQYF. As DNA, the CDR3 is TGTGCCAGCAGCTTAAGTCGAGCGGACTACGAGCAGTACTTC.

The rearrangement links TRBV5-6 to TRBJ2-5; 10 bases fit TRBD2. The V gene end was trimmed by 3 bases and the J gene end by 4 bases; junction bases not matched to a gene: 3. From germline, CDR1 is SGHDT and CDR2 YYEEEE. The CDR3 loop spans 14 amino acids. The CDR3: CASSWTSGGETQYF. The CDR3 region has the DNA TGTGCCAGCAGCTGGACTAGCGGTGGAGAGACCCAGTACTTC.